This TCR beta chain appears in the sequencing data of a study of blood T cells in healthy people across ages (dated by TCRdb to between 2015 and 2017). Looking at the study overall: Template switching captured roughly one uniquely barcoded TCR beta cDNA molecule per two T cells in model experiments. Using deep sequencing normalized with unique cDNA molecular identifiers, the study measured how TCR beta repertoire diversity changes with age. The donors were split into four age groups: young (average around 16 years), middle-aged (more than 35), aged (roughly 60) and long-lived (approximately 80). To avoid experimental bias, donors of different ages were distributed randomly across sequencing lanes. For two donors (one aged 18 to 30 and one aged 80 or older), the study analyzed two additional independent replicas of 1 million unique cDNA reads from the same blood draw. The research as a whole found: Conclusive comparison of naive and antigen-experienced compartments was prevented by the profiling of bulk unsorted PBMCs. Compared with the aged group, the long-lived group had more naive CD4+ T cells, fewer expanded clones and increased TCR diversity, suggesting age selection. The CMV infection status of donors was not known, potentially confounding age-related changes in expanded clonotypes. Observed TCR beta diversity per million T cells fell roughly linearly with age, and a significant reduction was already apparent by age approximately 40. Estimates of total diversity based on one million sequenced T cells were considered lower bounds and underestimates. A strong correlation was found between observed TCR beta diversity and the percentage of naive T cells measured by flow cytometry.

The roughly 38 donors, aged roughly 6 to 100 years, were systemically healthy Caucasian individuals from Russia. Each donor gave 8 to 10 milliliters of peripheral blood, drawn into EDTA-treated Vacutainer tubes. Ficoll-Paque density-gradient centrifugation was used to isolate PBMCs, with at least 6 million per sample. Total RNA was extracted from PBMCs with Trizol reagent, with at least 5.5 micrograms obtained per sample. For every donor, flow cytometry on a PBMC aliquot measured the percentage of naive CD45RAhigh/CD27high T cells. This clonotype was found a few times. The antigen this receptor binds is unknown. No much larger clone exists at a distance of one base, and base qualities are not known. The library relied on 5' RACE. TCRdb records Illumina HiSeq 2500 as the sequencer. A second PCR of about 7 to 12 cycles was performed with a sample-barcoded 5' primer and a J-beta primer mix. A unique molecular identifier was introduced onto each TCR beta cDNA molecule by a template-switch 5' adaptor carrying 12 random nucleotides. Each sample yielded at least 3 million CDR3-containing paired-end reads. All of the RNA was converted into first-strand cDNA using the Mint cDNA synthesis kit, with a TRBC-specific oligonucleotide serving as the primer. Following uracil-DNA glycosylase treatment, a first 18-cycle PCR with universal primers M1SS and BC2_uni_R was performed on all cDNA. From the authors' description of their analysis: For normalization, 1 million high-quality reads were randomly selected from each sample, with every read carrying a distinct molecular identifier. Reads sharing molecular identifiers were discarded rather than binned into consensus sequences. MiTCR, with a Q25 quality threshold and the strictest error-elimination algorithm, was used for CDR3 identification, clonotype clustering and error correction. Lower-bound total TCR beta diversity was estimated with a nonparametric unseen species model using Euler transformation. Using fastp at Q25 and MiXCR, TCRdb reprocessed the public reads and kept productive beta chains. Each record represents a unique CDR3 protein, reported with the most common genes and DNA among its rows. For this entry, the V and J calls and clone size follow TCRdb and not the study's own pipeline. The table for this sample lists about 1.6 million distinct CDR3 sequences; about 35% of them were counted only once. The ten largest clonotypes hold around 11% of the sample.

This clonotype was obtained from a woman in her 30s in good health. The material sequenced was blood.

The CDR3 protein sequence reads: CASGLGSGTYNEQFF. The nucleotides are TGTGCTAGTGGCCTGGGTAGCGGAACTTACAATGAGCAGTTCTTC. The receptor chain draws on TRBV12-5 and TRBJ2-1; matching of 6 bases hints at TRBD2 as the D gene. V lost 6 bases and J lost 4 bases; the stretch between them is 16 bases long. From its cysteine to its phenylalanine, the CDR3 spans 15 amino acids. The CDR3 DNA has 45 bases and is translated from base 1. Based on the germline V gene, the CDR1 and CDR2 sequences are LGHNT and FRNRAP.